The 2 T cell receptor beta chains in this list originate from one sample, sequenced in a study of shared clonotypes between healthy human individuals. Generated by immunoSEQ multiplex PCR, the TCRdb table keeps only in-frame clones and is missing some. Of more than 2 million clones listed, roughly 96% are singletons. Sequencing was carried out using naive CD4+ T cells sorted from blood. The subset was: CD45RA+ positively selected. These receptor sequences come from a man younger than 35 in good health.

This rearrangement joins TRBV30 to TRBJ2-7; D is undetermined. The CDR3 covers 13 residues. CDR1 is GTSNPN and CDR2 is SVGIG in the germline V gene (reference sequence). Deletions cut 7 bases from V and 0 bases from J, with 13 bases between. The chain's CDR3 is CASTEIGSYEQYF. The CDR3, as DNA: TGTGCCTCCACGGAAATAGGCTCCTACGAGCAGTACTTC.

This chain uses TRBV28 with TRBJ1-1; the D gene is possibly TRBD1 (6 bases). Trimming shortened V by 2 bases and J by 4 bases, and 14 bases separated the two germline ends. Germline CDR1 reads MDHEN; CDR2 reads SYDVKM. The CDR3 has 15 amino acids. The CDR3 region is CASSLTGTVSTEAFF. The DNA for the CDR3 is TGTGCCAGCAGTTTAACAGGGACGGTGAGCACTGAAGCTTTCTTT. The full variable domain, its missing parts supplied by reference TRBV28 and TRBJ1-1, is DVKVTQSSRYLVKRTGEKVFLECVQDMDHENMFWYRQDPGLGLRLIYFSYDVKMKEKGDIPEGYSVSREKKERFSLILESASTNQTSMYLCASSLTGTVSTEAFFGQGTRLTVV.